These T cell receptor beta chains were read from a single sample in a study of blood T cells in healthy people across ages. TCRdb used MiXCR to reprocess the 5' RACE reads, holding one entry per CDR3 protein. Of about 1.4 million distinct CDR3 sequences detected, approximately 59% appear once; the ten largest clones hold more than 6%. The specimen sequenced was blood. All receptors derive from a man younger than 30 in good health. Each CDR3 is given without its conserved first and last residue. Size tells how often a clone was seen (once, few, many) or the class of an expanded clone, and some rows leave it out.

len	v_gene	abundance	j_gene	CDR3aa
13	TRBV6-5	once	TRBJ1-2	ASRGVRGSLYGYT
12	TRBV11-2	once	TRBJ1-1	ASSLEWQNTEAF
12	TRBV7-9	few	TRBJ1-4	ASSSDRGGEKLF
12	TRBV4-3	few	TRBJ2-5	ASSQDRWGQTQY
13	TRBV2	.	TRBJ1-4	ASSETLATNEKLF
10	TRBV3-1	.	TRBJ2-1	ASSFTVNEQF
11	TRBV9	.	TRBJ2-1	ASSALSYNEQF
13	TRBV18	.	TRBJ2-1	ASSPSVQGEREQF
16	TRBV5-1	.	TRBJ1-1	ASSPLPGHGLEYTEAF
13	TRBV25-1	once	TRBJ1-2	ASSRTGALNYGYT
9	TRBV7-9	.	TRBJ1-1	ASSPGVGAF
16	TRBV12-3/TRBV12-4	.	TRBJ2-7	ASSSAWEQGSAYYEQY
12	TRBV29-1	once	TRBJ2-1	SVLAGSSYNEQF
16	TRBV27	few	TRBJ2-7	ATAENLAGISTHYEQY
14	TRBV27	.	TRBJ2-7	ASSLSGAGVLYEQY
11	TRBV20-1	.	TRBJ2-1	SAWRGAYNEQF
20	TRBV11-2	.	TRBJ1-3	ASSLVPGMGYEQYFGPGTIY
16	TRBV25-1	.	TRBJ2-1	ASSDPRLGQGNYNEQF
12	TRBV27	.	.	ASSPNLAGDEQF